Presented here are 20 T cell receptor beta chains from one specimen sequenced in a study of OX40 agonist ivuxolimab in advanced cancers. Assay: immunoSEQ multiplex PCR; the TCRdb copy retains only in-frame clones and omits some. Counted here are around 46,000 clones, 80% to 90% occurring once; the ten biggest clones make up about 10%. The source material was CD4+ or CD8+ T cells sorted from blood, sampled in a trial of the OX40 agonist ivuxolimab. All receptors come from an adult with an advanced solid tumor such as melanoma, head and neck, liver or kidney cancer.

The chain couples TRBV4-3 to TRBJ1-2; D gene ambiguous. Looked up from germline, CDR1 is LGHNA and CDR2 is YSLEER. Trimming cost V 1 base and J 3 bases, with 12 bases left between them. The CDR3 runs to 15 residues. CDR3 protein: CASSQVVRTDYGYTF. In nucleotides, the CDR3 is TGCGCCAGCAGCCAAGTAGTGAGAACTGACTATGGCTACACCTTC.

This clone has just one count. The V call is TRBV5-8, the J call TRBJ1-5, with D possibly matching TRBD1 (5 bases). The CDR3 runs 14 residues. Germline CDR1 reads SGHTS; CDR2 reads YDEGEE. V was cut by 3 bases and J by 8 bases, with 15 bases left in between. CDR3 DNA: TGTGCCAGCAGCTCTTCGTGGGGCGCAGAGCCCCAGCATTTT. Translated: CASSSSWGAEPQHF.

The rearrangement links TRBV7-6 to TRBJ2-2; 12 bases line up with TRBD1. There are 17 residues in the CDR3. With V trimmed by 8 bases and J by 7 bases, 14 bases remained unmatched. Germline V gene lookup returns CDR1 SGHVS and CDR2 FNYEAQ. The CDR3, as DNA: TGTGCCAGCGGGTCCACTCCGGGACAGGGGGCAGGCGGGGAGCTGTTTTTT. It is translated as CASGSTPGQGAGGELFF. Full variable domain (outside the CDR3, taken from reference TRBV7-6 and TRBJ2-2): GAGVSQSPRYKVTKRGQDVALRCDPISGHVSLYWYRQALGQGPEFLTYFNYEAQQDKSGLPNDRFSAERPEGSISTLTIQRTEQRDSAMYRCASGSTPGQGAGGELFFGEGSRLTVL.

This chain links TRBV5-4 with TRBJ2-1; possible D gene TRBD2, 7 bases. Germline values: CDR1 SGHNT, CDR2 YYREEE (reference sequence). This CDR3 is 15 amino acids long. The V end was cut by 2 bases, the J end by 0 bases, with 9 bases between. The CDR3, as DNA: TGTGCCAGCAGCTTCCGGGGGGCCTCCTACAATGAGCAGTTCTTC. Protein: CASSFRGASYNEQFF.

The count of this clone is one. Because the CDR3 is missing its conserved closing phenylalanine or tryptophan, this is likely a read error. The DNA is left out, because the CDR3 cannot be placed on it with certainty; the CDR3 is given as TCRdb lists it. The chain uses TRBV21-1 and TRBJ2-3; TRBD2, as called in the table, went unchecked against the DNA. TRBV21-1 represents a pseudogene. A total of 14 residues make up the CDR3, ends included. CDR3 sequence reads: CASRHVLATVMQDT.

The V call is TRBV5-4, the J call TRBJ2-7, with D perhaps TRBD1 (5 bases). This CDR3 comprises 14 residues. Germline V gives CDR1 SGHNT, CDR2 YYREEE (reference sequence). V lost 4 bases to trimming and J lost 5 bases, with 16 bases between them. The CDR3 is CASSPGSILDEQYF. DNA for the CDR3: TGTGCCAGCAGCCCAGGGTCCATCTTAGACGAGCAGTACTTC. The entire variable domain, with the rest obtained from reference TRBV5-4 and TRBJ2-7, is as follows: ETGVTQSPTHLIKTRGQQVTLRCSSQSGHNTVSWYQQALGQGPQFIFQYYREEENGRGNFPPRFSGLQFPNYSSELNVNALELDDSALYLCASSPGSILDEQYFGPGTRLTVT.

This sequence joins TRBV19 and TRBJ2-7, with 11 bases that match TRBD2. The CDR3 sequence is 15 residues long. V gave up 1 base and J gave up 2 bases; unmatched junction bases: 1. Germline V gene data show CDR1 as LNHDA and CDR2 as SQIVND (reference sequence). CDR3: CASSIASGGPYEQYF. CDR3 DNA sequence: TGTGCCAGTAGTATAGCTAGCGGGGGGCCCTACGAGCAGTACTTC.

The V and J genes are TRBV12-5 and TRBJ2-2; no firm D call. The germline CDR1 and CDR2 sequences are LGHNT and FRNRAP. The CDR3 totals 11 residues. Trimming removed 7 bases from V and 3 bases from J, with 3 bases in between. DNA of the CDR3: TGTGCTAGTGCCTACACCGGGGAGCTGTTTTTT. Translation gives CASAYTGELFF.

The DNA for the CDR3 is TGTGCCAGCAGTTCTAACAATGAGCAGTTCTTC. As protein: CASSSNNEQFF. The rearrangement joins TRBV27 to TRBJ2-1; D is unclear. V dropped 4 bases and J dropped 5 bases, with 3 bases sitting between them. The CDR3 has 11 amino acids. CDR1 MNHEY and CDR2 SMNVEV come from the germline V gene (reference sequence).

The DNA of the CDR3 is TGTGCCAGCAGTTCCCTTGGGGGTGGCCGATCACCCCTCCACTTT. This encodes CASSSLGGGRSPLHF. This sequence joins TRBV27 and TRBJ1-6, with D maybe TRBD1 (5 bases). The CDR3 consists of 15 residues. V was cut by 4 bases and J by 10 bases, with 17 bases left in between. Germline CDR1 reads MNHEY; CDR2 reads SMNVEV (reference sequence).

V gene TRBV15 combines with J gene TRBJ2-5; TRBD2 aligns across 7 bases. The CDR3 extends over 17 amino acids. Germline V gene data show CDR1 as LNHNV and CDR2 as YYDKDF (reference sequence). Unmatched junction bases numbered 11, after V lost 2 bases and J lost 2 bases. The CDR3 here is CATSRPEWGGVQETQYF. The CDR3 nucleotides are TGTGCCACCAGCAGACCTGAGTGGGGAGGGGTACAAGAGACCCAGTACTTC.

The V and J genes are TRBV29-1 and TRBJ1-1; the D gene is possibly TRBD1 (6 bases). The CDR3 has 16 amino acids. CDR1 and CDR2 from the germline V gene are SQVTM and ANQGSEA. V lost 1 base and J 6 bases, leaving 21 bases between the germline ends. CDR3: CSVEGRKQGKDAEAFF. The CDR3 DNA is TGCAGCGTTGAAGGCCGGAAACAGGGTAAGGACGCTGAAGCTTTCTTT.

By frequency in the sample, this clone is medium-sized. V and J are TRBV7-3 and TRBJ2-7, with TRBD1 identical over 7 bases. This CDR3 contains 14 residues. V gave up 2 bases and J gave up 3 bases; unmatched junction bases: 4. Germline-derived CDR1 and CDR2 are SGHTA and FQGTGA. The DNA of the CDR3 is TGTGCCAGCAGCTTAGGCAGGGGGAACTACGAGCAGTACTTC. Its protein is CASSLGRGNYEQYF.

The rearrangement uses TRBV13 and TRBJ2-5; D not certain. The J call may be mistaken, given a closer DNA end match to TRBJ2-7. Germline assignment: CDR1 PRHDT and CDR2 FYEKMQ (reference sequence). The CDR3 sequence is 11 residues long. The CDR3 reads CASSFGYEQYF. CDR3 DNA sequence: TGTGCCAGCAGCTTCGGCTACGAGCAGTACTTC.

This chain joins TRBV27 and TRBJ2-2; no firm D call. Germline values: CDR1 MNHEY, CDR2 SMNVEV (reference sequence). Trimming removed 2 bases from V and 2 bases from J, with 3 bases in between. The CDR3 length is 13 residues. CDR3 amino acids: CASSLGNTGELFF. The DNA of the CDR3 is TGTGCCAGCAGTTTAGGTAACACCGGGGAGCTGTTTTTT.

The rearrangement uses TRBV6-4 and TRBJ2-1; no definite D call. Germline V gene lookup returns CDR1 MRHNA and CDR2 SNTAGT. V was shortened by 3 bases and J by 1 base, with 7 bases between the two germline ends. There are 14 residues in the CDR3. The chain's CDR3 is CASSEDGSYNEQFF. The DNA of the CDR3 is TGTGCCAGCAGTGAAGACGGATCCTACAATGAGCAGTTCTTC.

J is TRBJ2-7 and V is TRBV6-1; 8 nucleotides line up with TRBD2. After removal of 7 bases from V and 4 bases from J, the junction contained 3 bases not matched to a gene. The CDR3 totals 12 residues. Germline CDR1 MNHNS, CDR2 SASEGT. The CDR3 DNA reads TGTGCCAGCACCGGGGGGGTTTACGAGCAGTACTTC. It specifies CASTGGVYEQYF.

This rearrangement joins TRBV9 to TRBJ2-5; TRBD1 matches 8 bases. CDR1 and CDR2 (germline): SGDLS, YYNGEE. The length of the CDR3 is 15 residues. Trimming at V came to 1 base and at J to 4 bases, leaving 6 bases not matched to a gene. The CDR3 region is CASSVTPGGGETQYF. The CDR3 nucleotides are TGTGCCAGCAGCGTAACTCCAGGGGGCGGAGAGACCCAGTACTTC. Full variable domain (outside the CDR3, taken from reference TRBV9 and TRBJ2-5): DSGVTQTPKHLITATGQRVTLRCSPRSGDLSVYWYQQSLDQGLQFLIQYYNGEERAKGNILERFSAQQFPDLHSELNLSSLELGDSALYFCASSVTPGGGETQYFGPGTRLLVL.

The rearrangement uses TRBV6-5 and TRBJ1-1; D possibly corresponds to TRBD1 (6 bases). V lost 6 bases and J 7 bases, leaving 12 bases between the germline ends. Per the germline V gene, CDR1 is MNHEY and CDR2 is SVGAGI. CDR3 length equals 12 residues. CDR3 amino acids: CASSLQGLEAFF. The DNA of the CDR3 is TGTGCCAGCAGCCTACAGGGCCTTGAAGCTTTCTTT.

This chain links TRBV4-1 with TRBJ1-2, with unresolved D. This CDR3 is built from 15 residues. In germline, CDR1 is MGHRA, CDR2 YSYEKL. Trimming pared 0 bases from V and 1 base from J, leaving 9 bases between. DNA for the CDR3: TGCGCCAGCAGCCAAGAACAGTCTAATAACTATGGCTACACCTTC. Its protein is CASSQEQSNNYGYTF.